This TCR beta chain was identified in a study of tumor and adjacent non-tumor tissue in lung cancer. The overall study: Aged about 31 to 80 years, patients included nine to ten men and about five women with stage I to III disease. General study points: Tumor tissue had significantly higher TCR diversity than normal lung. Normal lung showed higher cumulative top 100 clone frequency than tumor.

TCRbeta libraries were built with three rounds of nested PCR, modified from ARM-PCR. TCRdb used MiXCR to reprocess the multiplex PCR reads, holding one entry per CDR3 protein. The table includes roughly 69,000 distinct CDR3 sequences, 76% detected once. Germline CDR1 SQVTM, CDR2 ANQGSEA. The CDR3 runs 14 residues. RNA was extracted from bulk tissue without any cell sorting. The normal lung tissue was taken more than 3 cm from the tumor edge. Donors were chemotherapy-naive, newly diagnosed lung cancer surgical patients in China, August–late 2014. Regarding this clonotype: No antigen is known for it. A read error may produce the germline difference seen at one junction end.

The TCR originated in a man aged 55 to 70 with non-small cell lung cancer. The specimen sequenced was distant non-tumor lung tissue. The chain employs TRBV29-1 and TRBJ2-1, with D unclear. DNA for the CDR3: TGCAGCGTTGATTCCAGTAGCTCGTACAGTGAGCAGTTCTTC. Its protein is CSVDSSSSYSEQFF.